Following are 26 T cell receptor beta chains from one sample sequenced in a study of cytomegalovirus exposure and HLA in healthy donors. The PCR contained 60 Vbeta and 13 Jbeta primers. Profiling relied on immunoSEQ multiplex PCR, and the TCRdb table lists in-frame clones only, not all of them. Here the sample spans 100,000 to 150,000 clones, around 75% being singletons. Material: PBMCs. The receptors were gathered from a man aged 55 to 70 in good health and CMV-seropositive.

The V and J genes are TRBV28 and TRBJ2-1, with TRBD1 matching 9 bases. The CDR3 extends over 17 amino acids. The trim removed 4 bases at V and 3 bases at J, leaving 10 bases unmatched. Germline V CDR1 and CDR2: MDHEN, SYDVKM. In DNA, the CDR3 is TGTGCCAGCAGTTCCCATATACAGGGGGCTCTCTACAATGAGCAGTTCTTC. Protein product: CASSSHIQGALYNEQFF.

The CDR3 is CASNHRARGNQPQHF. DNA for the CDR3: TGCGCCAGCAACCACAGGGCCCGGGGCAATCAGCCCCAGCATTTT. The chain has TRBV10-1 and TRBJ1-5; TRBD1 is a possible D gene (6 bases). CDR3 length: 15 amino acids. V was clipped by 7 bases and J by 2 bases, with 15 bases between them. The germline CDR1 and CDR2 sequences are WNHNN and SYGVQD (reference sequence).

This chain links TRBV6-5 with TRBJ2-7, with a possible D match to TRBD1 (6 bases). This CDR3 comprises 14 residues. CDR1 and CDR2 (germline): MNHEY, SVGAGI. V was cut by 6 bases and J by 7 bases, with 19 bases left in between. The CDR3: CASRPRGPGQEQYF. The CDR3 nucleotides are TGTGCCAGCAGGCCGAGGGGCCCCGGACAGGAGCAGTACTTC.

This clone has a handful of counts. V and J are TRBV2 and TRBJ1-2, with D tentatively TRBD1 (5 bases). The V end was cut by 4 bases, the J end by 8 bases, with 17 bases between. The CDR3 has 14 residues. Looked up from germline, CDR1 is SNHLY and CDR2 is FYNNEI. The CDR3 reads CASSVLFGEGGYTF. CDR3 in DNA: TGTGCCAGCAGTGTACTTTTCGGGGAGGGGGGCTACACCTTC.

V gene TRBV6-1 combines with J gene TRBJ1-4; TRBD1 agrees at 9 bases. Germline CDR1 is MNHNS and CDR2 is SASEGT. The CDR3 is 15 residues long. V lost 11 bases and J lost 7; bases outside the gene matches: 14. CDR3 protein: CAVSRTQGAAEKLFF. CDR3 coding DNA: TGTGCCGTCTCTCGCACACAGGGGGCGGCTGAAAAACTGTTTTTT.

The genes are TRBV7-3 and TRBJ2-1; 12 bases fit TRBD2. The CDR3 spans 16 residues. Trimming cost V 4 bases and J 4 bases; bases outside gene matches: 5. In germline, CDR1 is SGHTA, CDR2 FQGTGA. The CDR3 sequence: CASSSLGLAGYNEQFF. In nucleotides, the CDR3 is TGTGCCAGCAGCTCATTGGGACTAGCGGGTTACAATGAGCAGTTCTTC.

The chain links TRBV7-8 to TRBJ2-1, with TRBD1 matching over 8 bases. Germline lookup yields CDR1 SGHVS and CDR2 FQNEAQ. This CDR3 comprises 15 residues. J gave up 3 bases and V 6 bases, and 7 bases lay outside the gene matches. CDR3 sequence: CASSRRTGNYNEQFF. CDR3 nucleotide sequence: TGTGCCAGCAGTCGCCGGACAGGGAACTACAATGAGCAGTTCTTC.

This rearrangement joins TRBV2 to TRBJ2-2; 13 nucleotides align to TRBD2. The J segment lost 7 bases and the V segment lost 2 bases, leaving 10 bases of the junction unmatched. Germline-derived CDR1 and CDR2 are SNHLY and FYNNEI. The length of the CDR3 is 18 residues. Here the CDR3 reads CASSEIVLAGGPGGELFF. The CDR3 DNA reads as TGTGCCAGCAGTGAAATTGTACTAGCGGGGGGGCCTGGCGGGGAGCTGTTTTTT.

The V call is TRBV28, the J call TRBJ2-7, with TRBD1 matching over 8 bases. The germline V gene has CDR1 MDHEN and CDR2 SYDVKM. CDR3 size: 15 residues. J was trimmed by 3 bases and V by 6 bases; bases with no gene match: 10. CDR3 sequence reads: CASSPGRGLIYEQYF. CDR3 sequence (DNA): TGTGCCAGCAGCCCTGGCAGGGGGCTAATCTACGAGCAGTACTTC.

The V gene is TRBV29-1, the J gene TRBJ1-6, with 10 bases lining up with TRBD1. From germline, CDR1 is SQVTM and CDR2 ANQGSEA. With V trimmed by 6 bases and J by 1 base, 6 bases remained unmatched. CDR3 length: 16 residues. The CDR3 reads CSVQDRGESYNSPLHF. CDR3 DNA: TGCAGCGTCCAGGACAGGGGGGAATCCTATAATTCACCCCTCCACTTT. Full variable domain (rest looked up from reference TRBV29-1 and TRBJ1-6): SAVISQKPSRDICQRGTSLTIQCQVDSQVTMMFWYRQQPGQSLTLIATANQGSEATYESGFVIDKFPISRPNLTFSTLTVSNMSPEDSSIYLCSVQDRGESYNSPLHFGNGTRLTVT.

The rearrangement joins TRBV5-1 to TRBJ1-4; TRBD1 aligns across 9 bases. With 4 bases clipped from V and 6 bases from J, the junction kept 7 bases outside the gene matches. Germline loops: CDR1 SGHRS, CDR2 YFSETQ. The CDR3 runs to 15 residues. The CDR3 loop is CASSQGQGLYEKLFF. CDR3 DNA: TGCGCCAGCAGCCAAGGACAGGGGCTATATGAAAAACTGTTTTTT. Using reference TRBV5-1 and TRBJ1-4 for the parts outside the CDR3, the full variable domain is KAGVTQTPRYLIKTRGQQVTLSCSPISGHRSVSWYQQTPGQGLQFLFEYFSETQRNKGNFPGRFSGRQFSNSRSEMNVSTLELGDSALYLCASSQGQGLYEKLFFGSGTQLSVL.

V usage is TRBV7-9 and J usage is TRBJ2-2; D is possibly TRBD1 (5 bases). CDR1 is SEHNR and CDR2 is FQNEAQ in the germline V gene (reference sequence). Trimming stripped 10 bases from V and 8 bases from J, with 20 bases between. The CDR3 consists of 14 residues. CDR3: CATPRQRNAGELFF. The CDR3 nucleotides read TGTGCCACCCCCAGACAGAGGAACGCTGGGGAGCTGTTTTTT. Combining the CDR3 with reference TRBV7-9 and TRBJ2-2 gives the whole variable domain DTGVSQNPRHKITKRGQNVTFRCDPISEHNRLYWYRQTLGQGPEFLTYFQNEAQLEKSRLLSDRFSAERPKGSFSTLEIQRTEQGDSAMYLCATPRQRNAGELFFGEGSRLTVL.

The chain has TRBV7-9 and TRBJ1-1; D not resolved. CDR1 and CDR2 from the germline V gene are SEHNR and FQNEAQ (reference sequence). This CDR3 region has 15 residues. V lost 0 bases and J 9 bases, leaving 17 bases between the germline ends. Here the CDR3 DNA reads TGTGCCAGCAGCTTAGCCTCGGTAGAGAGAATAAAAGCTTTCTTT. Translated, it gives CASSLASVERIKAFF.

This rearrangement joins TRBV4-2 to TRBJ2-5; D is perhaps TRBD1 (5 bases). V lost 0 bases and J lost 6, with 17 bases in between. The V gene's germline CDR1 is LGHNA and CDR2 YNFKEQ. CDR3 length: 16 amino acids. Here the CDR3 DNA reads TGTGCCAGCAGCCAAGAACGTCAGGGTGGAGAACAGACCCAGTACTTC. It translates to CASSQERQGGEQTQYF.

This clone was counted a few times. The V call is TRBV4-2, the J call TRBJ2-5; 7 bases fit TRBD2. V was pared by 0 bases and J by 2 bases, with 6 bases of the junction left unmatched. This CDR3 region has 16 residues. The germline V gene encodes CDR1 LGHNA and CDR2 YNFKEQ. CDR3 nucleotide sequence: TGTGCCAGCAGCCAAGATTTCAGCGGGGCACAAGAGACCCAGTACTTC. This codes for CASSQDFSGAQETQYF.

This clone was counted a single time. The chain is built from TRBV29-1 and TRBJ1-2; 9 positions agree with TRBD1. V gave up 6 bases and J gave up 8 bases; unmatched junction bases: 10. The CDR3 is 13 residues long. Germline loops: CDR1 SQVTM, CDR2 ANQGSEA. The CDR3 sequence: CSVRDRDLRGYTF. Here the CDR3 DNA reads TGCAGCGTAAGGGACAGGGACTTACGGGGCTACACCTTC.

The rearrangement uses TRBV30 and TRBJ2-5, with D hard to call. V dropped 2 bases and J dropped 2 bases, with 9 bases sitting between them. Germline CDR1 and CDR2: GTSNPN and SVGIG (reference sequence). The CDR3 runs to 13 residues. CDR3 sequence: CAWSPLTQETQYF. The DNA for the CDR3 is TGTGCCTGGAGTCCCTTAACACAAGAGACCCAGTACTTC.

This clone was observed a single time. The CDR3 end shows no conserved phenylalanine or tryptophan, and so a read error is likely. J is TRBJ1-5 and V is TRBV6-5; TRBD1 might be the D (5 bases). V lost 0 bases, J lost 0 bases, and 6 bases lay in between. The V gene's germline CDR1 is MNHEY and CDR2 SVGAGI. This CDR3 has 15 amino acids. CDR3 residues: CASSYSQGSNQPQHS. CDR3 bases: TGTGCCAGCAGTTACTCGCAGGGTAGCAATCAGCCCCAGCATTCT.

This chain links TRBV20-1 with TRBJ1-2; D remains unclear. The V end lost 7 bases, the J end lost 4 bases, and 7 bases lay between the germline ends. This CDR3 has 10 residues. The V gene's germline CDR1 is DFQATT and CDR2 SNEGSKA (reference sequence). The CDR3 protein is CSVGSYGYTF. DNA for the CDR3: TGCAGTGTGGGCAGCTATGGCTACACCTTC.

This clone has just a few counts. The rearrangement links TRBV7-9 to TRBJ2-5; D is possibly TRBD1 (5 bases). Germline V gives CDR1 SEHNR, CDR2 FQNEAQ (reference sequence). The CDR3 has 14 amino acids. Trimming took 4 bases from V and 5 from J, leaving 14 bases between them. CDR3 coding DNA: TGTGCCAGCAGCTCCGCCGCAGGGTCGGAGACCCAGTACTTC. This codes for CASSSAAGSETQYF. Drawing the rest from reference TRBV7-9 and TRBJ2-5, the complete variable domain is DTGVSQNPRHKITKRGQNVTFRCDPISEHNRLYWYRQTLGQGPEFLTYFQNEAQLEKSRLLSDRFSAERPKGSFSTLEIQRTEQGDSAMYLCASSSAAGSETQYFGPGTRLLVL.

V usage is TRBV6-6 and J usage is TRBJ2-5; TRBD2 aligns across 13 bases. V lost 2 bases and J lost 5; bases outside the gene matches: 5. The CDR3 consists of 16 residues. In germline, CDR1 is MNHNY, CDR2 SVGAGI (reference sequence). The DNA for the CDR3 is TGTGCCAGCAGTTACCAAAAGGGACTAGCGGGGGAGACCCAGTACTTC. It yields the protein CASSYQKGLAGETQYF.

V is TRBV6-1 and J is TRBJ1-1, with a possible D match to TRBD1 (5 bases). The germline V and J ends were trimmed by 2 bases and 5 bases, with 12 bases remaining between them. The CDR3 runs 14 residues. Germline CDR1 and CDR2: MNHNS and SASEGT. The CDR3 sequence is CASSESGAETEAFF. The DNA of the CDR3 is TGTGCCAGCAGTGAAAGCGGGGCCGAGACTGAAGCTTTCTTT.

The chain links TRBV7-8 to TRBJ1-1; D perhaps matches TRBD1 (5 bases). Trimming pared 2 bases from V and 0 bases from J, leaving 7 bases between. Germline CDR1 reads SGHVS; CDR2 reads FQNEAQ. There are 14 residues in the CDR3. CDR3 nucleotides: TGTGCCAGCAGCTTACAGGGCATGAACACTGAAGCTTTCTTT. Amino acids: CASSLQGMNTEAFF.

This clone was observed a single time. CDR3 loop: CASTRSGGQETQYF. The CDR3 coding sequence is TGTGCCAGCACTAGAAGCGGGGGCCAAGAGACCCAGTACTTC. The chain joins TRBV5-4 to TRBJ2-5, with 8 bases aligning to TRBD2. Germline V CDR1 and CDR2: SGHNT, YYREEE (reference sequence). With V trimmed by 6 bases and J by 1 base, 5 bases remained unmatched. There are 14 residues in the CDR3.

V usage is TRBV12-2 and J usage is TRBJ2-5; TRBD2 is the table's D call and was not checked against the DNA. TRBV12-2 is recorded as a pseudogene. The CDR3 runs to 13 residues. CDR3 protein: CASRPPPRTSGYF. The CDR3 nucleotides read TGTGCAAGTCGCCCACCACCCCGGACTAGCGGGTACTTC.

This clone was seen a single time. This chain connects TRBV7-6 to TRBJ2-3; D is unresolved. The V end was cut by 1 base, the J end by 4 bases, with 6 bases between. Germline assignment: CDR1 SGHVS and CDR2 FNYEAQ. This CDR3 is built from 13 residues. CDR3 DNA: TGTGCCAGCAGCTTAGACGAGTCAGATACGCAGTATTTT. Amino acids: CASSLDESDTQYF.